Below, one T cell receptor (beta chain) is given with its context. The antigen remains undetermined. Germline and junction disagree at one end, which may indicate a read error. The entry originates in a study of cytomegalovirus exposure and HLA in healthy donors. General observations from the study: A later analysis found common viral pathogens apparently linked to several of the most significant clusters. There were a few CMV-associated chains whose specificity for CMV antigens was confirmed in vitro. For TCR beta chains, V- and J-gene trimming was later linked to a missense DCLRE1C variant. Indistinguishable V segments, including TRBV6-2 and TRBV6-3, were excluded.

This CDR3 spans 14 amino acids. Germline V gene lookup returns CDR1 MNHEY and CDR2 SMNVEV (reference sequence). PCR used 60 Vbeta primers and 13 Jbeta primers. Generated by immunoSEQ multiplex PCR, the TCRdb table keeps only in-frame clones and is missing some. The sample lists about 97,000 clones, approximately 85% occurring once. The chain couples TRBV27 to TRBJ1-1; D ambiguous. This receptor was identified in a man aged 25-40 years in good health and CMV-seronegative. Sequencing was performed on PBMCs. CDR3 DNA: TGTGCCACCAGTTACCGGGGATTGAACACTGAAGCTTTCTTT. Its translation: CATSYRGLNTEAFF.